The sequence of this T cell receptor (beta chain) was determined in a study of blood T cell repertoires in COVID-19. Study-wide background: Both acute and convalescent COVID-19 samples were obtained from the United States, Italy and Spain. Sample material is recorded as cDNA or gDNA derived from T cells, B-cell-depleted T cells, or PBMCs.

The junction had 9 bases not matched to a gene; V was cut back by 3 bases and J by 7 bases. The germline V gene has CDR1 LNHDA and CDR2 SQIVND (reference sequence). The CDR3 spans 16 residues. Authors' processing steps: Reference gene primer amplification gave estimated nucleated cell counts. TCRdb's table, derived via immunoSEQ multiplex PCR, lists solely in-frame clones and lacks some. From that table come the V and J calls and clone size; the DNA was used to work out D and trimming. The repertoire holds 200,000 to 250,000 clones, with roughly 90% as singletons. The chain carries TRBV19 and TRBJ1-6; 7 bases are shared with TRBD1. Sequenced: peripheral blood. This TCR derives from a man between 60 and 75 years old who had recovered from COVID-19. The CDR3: CASSIRTTGYNSPLHF. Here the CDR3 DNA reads TGTGCCAGTAGTATTCGAACGACAGGGTACAATTCACCCCTCCACTTT. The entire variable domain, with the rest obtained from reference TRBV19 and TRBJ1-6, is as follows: DGGITQSPKYLFRKEGQNVTLSCEQNLNHDAMYWYRQDPGQGLRLIYYSQIVNDFQKGDIAEGYSVSREKKESFPLTVTSAQKNPTAFYLCASSIRTTGYNSPLHFGNGTRLTVT.